This TCR beta chain stems from a study of cytomegalovirus exposure and HLA in healthy donors. Study-wide background: It was reported in a later analysis that the same platform had been used for the 120 validation repertoires as for the 666 first-cohort repertoires.

Study-wide results and caveats: A list of around 150 TCR beta chains associated with cytomegalovirus was given.

The protocol was immunoSEQ multiplex PCR, while the TCRdb copy is restricted to in-frame clones and leaves out a portion. The table includes over 200,000 clones, about 90% detected once. CDR1 is SGHDT, CDR2 YYEEEE, per germline. The CDR3 has 12 residues. This clone was seen more than once but under ten times. What it binds is not known. Germline is not matched at one junction end, which may reflect a read error. This clonotype originated in a woman between 18 and 29 years old in good health and CMV-seronegative. The V and J genes are TRBV5-6 and TRBJ2-7; perhaps TRBD2 as D (6 bases). Material: PBMCs. Here the CDR3 DNA reads TGTGCCAGCAGCTTCTCAGGTGGGAGGACTCTTTTC. It translates to CASSFSGGRTLF. The full variable domain, rest sourced from reference TRBV5-6 and TRBJ2-7, is DAGVTQSPTHLIKTRGQQVTLRCSPKSGHDTVSWYQQALGQGPQFIFQYYEEEERQRGNFPDRFSGHQFPNYSSELNVNALLLGDSALYLCASSFSGGRTLFGPGTRLTVT.